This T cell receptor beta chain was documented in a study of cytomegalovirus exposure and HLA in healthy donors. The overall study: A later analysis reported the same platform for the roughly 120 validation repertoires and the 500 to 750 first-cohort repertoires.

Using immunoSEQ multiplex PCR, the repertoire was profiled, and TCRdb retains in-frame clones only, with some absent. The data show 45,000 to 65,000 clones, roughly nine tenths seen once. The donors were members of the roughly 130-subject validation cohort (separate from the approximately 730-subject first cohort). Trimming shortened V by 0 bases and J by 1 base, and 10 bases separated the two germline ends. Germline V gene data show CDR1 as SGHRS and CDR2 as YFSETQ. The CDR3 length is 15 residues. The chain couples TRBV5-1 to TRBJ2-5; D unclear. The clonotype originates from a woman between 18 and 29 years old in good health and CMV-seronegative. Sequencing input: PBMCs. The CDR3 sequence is CASSLVGATQETQYF. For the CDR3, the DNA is TGCGCCAGCAGCTTGGTTGGAGCCACCCAAGAGACCCAGTACTTC.